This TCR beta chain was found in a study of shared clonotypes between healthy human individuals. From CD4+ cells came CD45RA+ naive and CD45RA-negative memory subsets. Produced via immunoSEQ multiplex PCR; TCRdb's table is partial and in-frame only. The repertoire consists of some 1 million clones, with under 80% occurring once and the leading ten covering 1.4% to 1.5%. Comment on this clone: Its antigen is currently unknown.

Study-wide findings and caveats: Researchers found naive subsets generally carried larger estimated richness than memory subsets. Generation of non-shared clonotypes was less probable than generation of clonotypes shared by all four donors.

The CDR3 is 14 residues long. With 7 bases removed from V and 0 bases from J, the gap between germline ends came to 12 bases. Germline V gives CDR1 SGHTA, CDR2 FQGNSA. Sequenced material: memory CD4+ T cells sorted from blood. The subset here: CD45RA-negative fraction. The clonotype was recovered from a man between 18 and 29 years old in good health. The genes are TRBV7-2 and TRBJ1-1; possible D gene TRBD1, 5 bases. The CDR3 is CASIRDSLNTEAFF. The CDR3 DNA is TGTGCCAGCATCAGAGACAGTTTGAACACTGAAGCTTTCTTT.